The 15 T cell receptor beta chains below all came from one sample that was sequenced in a study of chronic HIV infection and antiretroviral therapy. Each CDR3 protein gets one entry after TCRdb re-called the 5' RACE reads with MiXCR. The sample records around 31,000 distinct CDR3 sequences, over 7% being singletons. Sequencing input: peripheral blood. Source of these receptors: an adult who had HIV and had not received antiretroviral therapy, or was an uninfected healthy control (not recorded which).

The chain uses TRBV27 and TRBJ2-5; 7 positions agree with TRBD2. The CDR3 totals 13 residues. J was trimmed by 4 bases and V by 8 bases; bases with no gene match: 7. Germline V CDR1 and CDR2: MNHEY, SMNVEV (reference sequence). As DNA, the CDR3 is TGTGCCAGCCGTTGGATAGCGGGAGAGACCCAGTACTTC. It yields the protein CASRWIAGETQYF.

This clonotype has ten or more counts. The chain recombines TRBV10-3 with TRBJ1-5; tentatively, D is TRBD1 (5 bases). Germline CDR1 reads ENHRY; CDR2 reads SYGVKD. This CDR3 is 14 amino acids long. The V end lost 8 bases, the J end lost 6 bases, and 17 bases lay between the germline ends. The CDR3 protein is CAIAERGGGQPQHF. In nucleotides, the CDR3 is TGTGCCATCGCGGAACGGGGGGGAGGTCAGCCCCAGCATTTT.

This clonotype occurred many times. For the CDR3, the DNA is TGTGCCAGCAGCTCCGCAGGGATCCACGAGCAGTACTTC. It yields the protein CASSSAGIHEQYF. The V gene is TRBV11-2, the J gene TRBJ2-7; D perhaps matches TRBD1 (5 bases). The CDR3 sequence is 13 residues long. Germline-derived CDR1 and CDR2 are SGHAT and FQNNGV. V lost 4 bases, J lost 5 bases, and 12 bases lay in between.

Concerning this clonotype: A much larger clone differs from this one at a single base, so this may be a read error. V usage is TRBV18 and J usage is TRBJ2-1; no clear D. Looked up from germline, CDR1 is KGHSH and CDR2 is LQKENI. The CDR3 sequence is 15 residues long. Written as DNA, the CDR3 is TGTGTCAGCTCACGGAGCATAGACATTTACAATGAGCAGTTCTTC. Its translation: CVSSRSIDIYNEQFF.

The chain has TRBV2 and TRBJ1-5; the match to TRBD1 covers 7 bases. With 7 bases clipped from V and 5 bases from J, the junction kept 8 bases outside the gene matches. Germline V lookup: CDR1 SNHLY, CDR2 FYNNEI. The CDR3 covers 14 residues. This CDR3 is CASTFTGEYQPQHF. CDR3 nucleotides: TGTGCCAGCACTTTCACAGGGGAGTATCAGCCCCAGCATTTT.

The CDR3 DNA follows: TGTGCCAGCAGCCCCGACAGATATGGCTACACCTTC. Its protein is CASSPDRYGYTF. The chain joins TRBV6-6 to TRBJ1-2, with D perhaps matching TRBD1 (5 bases). Deletions cut 6 bases from V and 5 bases from J, with 10 bases between. From germline, CDR1 is MNHNY and CDR2 SVGAGI (reference sequence). This CDR3 spans 12 amino acids.

The chain employs TRBV2 and TRBJ1-4; 9 nucleotides line up with TRBD1. The V gene end was trimmed by 10 bases and the J gene end by 7 bases; junction bases not matched to a gene: 13. Germline V gene data show CDR1 as SNHLY and CDR2 as FYNNEI. The CDR3 is 15 amino acids. CDR3 nucleotides: TGTGCCACCAGGCTAACAGGGGGCAGAGTTGAAAAACTGTTTTTT. Encoded protein: CATRLTGGRVEKLFF.

At least ten counts were recorded for this clonotype. The chain has TRBV6-6 and TRBJ2-2, with D possibly being TRBD1 or TRBD2 (6 bases each). There are 20 residues in the CDR3. In germline, CDR1 is MNHNY, CDR2 SVGAGI (reference sequence). Trimming left V 2 bases short and J 0 bases short, with 22 bases between. CDR3 bases: TGTGCCAGCAGTTACCCCTACTGGGGGGCGCAAGAGGCGAACACCGGGGAGCTGTTTTTT. Its translation is CASSYPYWGAQEANTGELFF.

The sample holds many counts of this clonotype. J is TRBJ2-5 and V is TRBV10-3, with TRBD1 identical over 8 bases. Germline-derived CDR1 and CDR2 are ENHRY and SYGVKD. This CDR3 comprises 15 residues. V was clipped by 0 bases and J by 4 bases; unmatched bases: 4. The CDR3 protein is CAISESQGARETQYF. DNA for the CDR3: TGTGCCATCAGTGAGTCCCAGGGGGCACGAGAGACCCAGTACTTC.

This clonotype appeared many times. This chain links TRBV19 with TRBJ1-6; 8 bases are a match to TRBD1. CDR3 length: 13 residues. V gave up 7 bases and J gave up 8 bases; unmatched junction bases: 4. Germline V CDR1 and CDR2: LNHDA, SQIVND (reference sequence). The CDR3 sequence is CASTDRGYSPLHF. The DNA for the CDR3 is TGTGCCAGTACTGACAGGGGCTATTCACCCCTCCACTTT.

This clonotype occurred many times. V gene TRBV20-1 combines with J gene TRBJ2-5; D is unclear. This CDR3 is 13 amino acids long. CDR1 and CDR2 (germline): DFQATT, SNEGSKA (reference sequence). V was pared by 1 base and J by 7 bases, with 13 bases between. CDR3 DNA sequence: TGCAGTGCTAGAGTCCAAGCGTCTGGGACCCAGTACTTC. This gives the protein CSARVQASGTQYF.

This clonotype was seen a handful of times. The chain has TRBV20-1 and TRBJ2-3, with a tentative D call TRBD2 (7 bases). In germline, CDR1 is DFQATT, CDR2 SNEGSKA (reference sequence). The CDR3 totals 12 residues. V lost 4 bases, J lost 6 bases, and 11 bases lay in between. The CDR3 region has the DNA TGCAGTGCTAAACGGGGGGCGGATACGCAGTATTTT. Protein product: CSAKRGADTQYF.

This clonotype has at least ten counts. The chain recombines TRBV5-6 with TRBJ2-3; D is perhaps TRBD1 or TRBD2 (6 bases each). CDR3 length: 16 amino acids. Trimming took off 0 bases at V and 2 bases at J, with 13 bases between the two ends. Germline V CDR1 and CDR2: SGHDT, YYEEEE. CDR3 in DNA: TGTGCCAGCAGCTTGGATCGGGGGCGCGACACAGATACGCAGTATTTT. Translated, it gives CASSLDRGRDTDTQYF.

This clonotype occurred many times. Likely a read error: the CDR3 ends without its conserved phenylalanine or tryptophan. This chain links TRBV7-8 with TRBJ2-5, with 9 bases aligning to TRBD1. Germline V gene sequence: CDR1 SGHVS, CDR2 FQNEAQ. The trim removed 5 bases at V and 1 base at J, leaving 8 bases unmatched. The length of the CDR3 is 16 residues. The CDR3 region has the DNA TGTGCCAGCAGCACAAGGACAGGGGCGGGCCAAGAGACCCAGTACTCC. Translated, it gives CASSTRTGAGQETQYS.

The chain uses TRBV25-1 and TRBJ1-5; a possible D gene is TRBD1 (5 bases). Germline V CDR1 and CDR2: MGHDK, SYGVNS. The V gene lost 4 bases and the J gene lost 0 bases, with 16 bases spanning the gap. The CDR3 sequence is 17 residues long. The CDR3 coding sequence is TGTGCCAGCAGTGTCATGGGGGGGGATCATAGCAATCAGCCCCAGCATTTT. Amino acids: CASSVMGGDHSNQPQHF.